One sample yielded the 5 T cell receptor beta chains listed below, sequenced in a study of technical replicates of blood from a handful of donors. Libraries were prepared by immunoSEQ multiplex PCR; TCRdb keeps only in-frame clonotypes and omits some of them. The sample lists about 69,000 clones, over 80% seen once, with roughly 4.5% in the top ten. The sequenced sample was PBMCs. The receptors stem from a human donor in good health. Some clones in this sample may be carry-over from other donors' samples.

This chain uses TRBV27 with TRBJ2-1; 14 bases line up with TRBD2. The CDR3 runs to 18 residues. V lost 6 bases, J lost 8 bases, and 15 bases stayed unmatched. Per germline, CDR1 MNHEY and CDR2 SMNVEV (reference sequence). CDR3 coding DNA: TGTGCCAGCAGCCAGAGGACTAGCGGGAGGAGGTTTTACGATGAGCAGTTCTTC. It is translated as CASSQRTSGRRFYDEQFF.

The J gene is TRBJ2-7, the V gene TRBV7-2, with 10 nucleotides matching TRBD1. J was trimmed by 4 bases and V by 5 bases; bases with no gene match: 8. Germline CDR1 reads SGHTA; CDR2 reads FQGNSA. The CDR3 totals 15 residues. In DNA, the CDR3 is TGTGCCAGCAGCCTGCTCCCGGGACAGGGGTACGAGCAGTACTTC. Translation gives CASSLLPGQGYEQYF.

The CDR3: CASSPGISGGELFF. CDR3 sequence (DNA): TGTGCCAGCAGCCCAGGGATCTCGGGCGGGGAGCTGTTTTTT. The chain couples TRBV7-7 to TRBJ2-2, with a tentative D call TRBD1 (5 bases). Germline CDR1 SSHAT, CDR2 FNYEAQ (reference sequence). Trimming shortened V by 5 bases and J by 7 bases, and 14 bases separated the two germline ends. The CDR3 consists of 14 residues.

By share, this clone counts as medium-sized (0.01 to 0.1%). The chain has TRBV6-4 and TRBJ2-1; the D gene is possibly TRBD2 (6 bases). Germline V gene data show CDR1 as MRHNA and CDR2 as SNTAGT. Between the trimmed V and J ends, which lost 0 bases and 7 bases, there was a span of 16 bases. CDR3 length equals 16 residues. This chain's CDR3 is CASSDSSLGGENEQFF. The CDR3 nucleotides read TGTGCCAGCAGTGACTCGAGTCTGGGGGGTGAGAATGAGCAGTTCTTC.

The chain links TRBV11-1 to TRBJ2-1; a possible D gene is TRBD2 (6 bases). This CDR3 spans 15 amino acids. V shed 3 bases and J shed 0 bases, with 9 bases lying between them. Germline V gene lookup returns CDR1 SGHAT and CDR2 FQDESV (reference sequence). In DNA form, the CDR3 reads TGTGCCAGCAGCTTTAGCGGCCCCTCCTACAATGAGCAGTTCTTC. The encoded protein is CASSFSGPSYNEQFF.